Presented here are 7 T cell receptor beta chains from one specimen sequenced in a study of tissue T cells after allogeneic stem cell transplantation. TCRdb's table, derived via immunoSEQ multiplex PCR, lists solely in-frame clones and lacks some. Counted here are approximately 1,300 clones, less than 70% occurring once; the ten biggest clones make up around 30%. Material: bone marrow, obtained at autopsy. The source of these receptors is an older male patient with steroid-refractory graft-versus-host disease after an allogeneic stem cell transplant. T cells may partly derive from the graft donor.

On this clone itself: This probably arose from a read error, given a far larger clone one base away. The sample carries other DNA sequences with the same CDR3. V usage is TRBV5-6 and J usage is TRBJ2-5, with TRBD2 matching 8 bases. The CDR3 is 15 amino acids. Germline loops: CDR1 SGHDT, CDR2 YYEEEE. Written as DNA, the CDR3 is TGTGCCAGCAGGTTGGGGGCCGGGGGGGGAGAGACCCAGTACTTC. Translation gives CASRLGAGGGETQYF.

V is TRBV15 and J is TRBJ2-7; 10 nucleotides agree with TRBD1. The trim removed 3 bases at V and 2 bases at J, leaving 1 base unmatched. Germline assignment: CDR1 LNHNV and CDR2 YYDKDF (reference sequence). This CDR3 has 14 residues. The chain's CDR3 is CATSSDRGPYEQYF. As DNA, the CDR3 is TGTGCCACCAGCAGCGACAGGGGGCCCTACGAGCAGTACTTC.

The rearrangement uses TRBV9 and TRBJ1-1; D uncertain. V was cut by 0 bases and J by 0 bases, with 9 bases left in between. The CDR3 is 15 residues long. Germline V gene data show CDR1 as SGDLS and CDR2 as YYNGEE. The CDR3 DNA is TGTGCCAGCAGCGTAGAGGCAGCCCTGAACACTGAAGCTTTCTTT. Protein: CASSVEAALNTEAFF. Variable domain in full (rest from reference TRBV9 and TRBJ1-1): DSGVTQTPKHLITATGQRVTLRCSPRSGDLSVYWYQQSLDQGLQFLIQYYNGEERAKGNILERFSAQQFPDLHSELNLSSLELGDSALYFCASSVEAALNTEAFFGQGTRLTVV.

A few counts support this clone. A read error may account for a junction end that differs from germline. Other DNA sequences in this specimen translate into the identical CDR3. CDR3 amino acids: CACRWGAGGGETQYF. The CDR3 DNA follows: TGTGCCTGCAGGTGGGGGGCCGGGGGGGGAGAGACCCAGTACTTC. The chain is built from TRBV5-6 and TRBJ2-5; 8 positions match TRBD2. This CDR3 has 15 residues. Per the germline V gene, CDR1 is SGHDT and CDR2 is YYEEEE.

The chain has TRBV9 and TRBJ2-1; D is perhaps TRBD1 (6 bases). CDR1 is SGDLS, CDR2 YYNGEE, per germline. The germline V and J ends were trimmed by 0 bases and 5 bases, with 18 bases remaining between them. The CDR3 loop spans 17 amino acids. The CDR3, as DNA: TGTGCCAGCAGCGTAGAGGCCTGGACAGTCGGTGACAATGAGCAGTTCTTC. It encodes CASSVEAWTVGDNEQFF.

The rearrangement uses TRBV10-3 and TRBJ1-2; tentatively, D is TRBD1 (5 bases). Germline assignment: CDR1 ENHRY and CDR2 SYGVKD. This CDR3 comprises 14 residues. The V gene lost 3 bases and the J gene lost 0 bases, with 8 bases spanning the gap. The CDR3 DNA is TGTGCCATCAGTGATTGGGGCACTAACTATGGCTACACCTTC. Encoded protein: CAISDWGTNYGYTF.

This clone was seen only once. The J gene is TRBJ1-5, the V gene TRBV11-2; 7 positions agree with TRBD1. CDR1 SGHAT and CDR2 FQNNGV come from the germline V gene. CDR3 length equals 14 residues. Losses at the gene ends were 3 bases for V and 6 bases for J; bases not matched to a gene: 5. Here the CDR3 DNA reads TGTGCCAGCAGCTTGGCCCCAGGGGGTCAGCCCCAGCATTTT. Translated: CASSLAPGGQPQHF.